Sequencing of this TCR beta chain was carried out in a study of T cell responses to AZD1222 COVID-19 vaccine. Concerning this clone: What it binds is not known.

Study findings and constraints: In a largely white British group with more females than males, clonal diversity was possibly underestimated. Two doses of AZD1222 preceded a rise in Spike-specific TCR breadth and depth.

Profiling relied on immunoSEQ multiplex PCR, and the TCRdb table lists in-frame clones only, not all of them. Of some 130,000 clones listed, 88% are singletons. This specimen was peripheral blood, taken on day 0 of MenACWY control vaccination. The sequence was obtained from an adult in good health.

CDR3 DNA: TGTGCCAGCTCACCAGCGACAGGGGAAAATTCACCCCTCCACTTT. This codes for CASSPATGENSPLHF. The chain employs TRBV18 and TRBJ1-6; TRBD1 agrees at 8 bases. The CDR3 loop spans 15 amino acids. Germline loops: CDR1 KGHSH, CDR2 LQKENI. The junction had 4 bases not matched to a gene; V was cut back by 2 bases and J by 7 bases.